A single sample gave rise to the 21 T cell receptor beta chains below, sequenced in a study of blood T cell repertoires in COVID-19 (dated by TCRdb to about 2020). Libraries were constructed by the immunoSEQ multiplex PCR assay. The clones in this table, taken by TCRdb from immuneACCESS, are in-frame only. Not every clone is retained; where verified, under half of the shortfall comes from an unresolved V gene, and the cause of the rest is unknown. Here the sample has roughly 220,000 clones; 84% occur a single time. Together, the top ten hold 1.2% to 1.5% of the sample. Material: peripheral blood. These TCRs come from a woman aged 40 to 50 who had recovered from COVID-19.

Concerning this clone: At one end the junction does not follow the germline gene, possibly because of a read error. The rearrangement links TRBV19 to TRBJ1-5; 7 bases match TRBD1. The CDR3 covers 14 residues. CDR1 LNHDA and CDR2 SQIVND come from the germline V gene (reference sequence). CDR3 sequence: CASKAREQGSRPDF. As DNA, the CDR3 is TGTGCCAGTAAAGCCCGGGAACAGGGGAGTCGCCCGGATTTT.

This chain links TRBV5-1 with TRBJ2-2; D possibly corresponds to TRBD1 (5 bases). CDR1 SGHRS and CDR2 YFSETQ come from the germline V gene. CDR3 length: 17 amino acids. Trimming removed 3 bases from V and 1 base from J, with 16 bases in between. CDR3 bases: TGCGCCAGCAGCTGGGGCTTGGGTTCGATGAACACCGGGGAGCTGTTTTTT. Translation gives CASSWGLGSMNTGELFF.

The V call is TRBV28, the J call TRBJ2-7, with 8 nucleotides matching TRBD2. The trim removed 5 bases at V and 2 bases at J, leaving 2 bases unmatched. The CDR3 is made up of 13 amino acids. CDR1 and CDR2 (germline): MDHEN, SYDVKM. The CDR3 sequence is CASSIAGPYEQYF. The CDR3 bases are TGTGCCAGCAGTATAGCGGGACCCTACGAGCAGTACTTC.

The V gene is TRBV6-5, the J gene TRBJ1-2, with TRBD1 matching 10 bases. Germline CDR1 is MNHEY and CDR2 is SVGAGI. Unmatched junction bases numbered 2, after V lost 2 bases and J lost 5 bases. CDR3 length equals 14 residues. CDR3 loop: CASSYGGQGYGYTF. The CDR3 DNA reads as TGTGCCAGCAGTTACGGGGGACAGGGGTATGGCTACACCTTC.

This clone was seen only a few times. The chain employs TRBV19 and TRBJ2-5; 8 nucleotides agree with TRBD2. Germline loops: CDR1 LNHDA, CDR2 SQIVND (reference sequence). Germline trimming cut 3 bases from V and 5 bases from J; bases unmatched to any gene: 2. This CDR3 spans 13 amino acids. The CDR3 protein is CASSISSGETQYF. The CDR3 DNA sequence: TGTGCCAGTAGTATCTCTAGCGGGGAGACCCAGTACTTC.

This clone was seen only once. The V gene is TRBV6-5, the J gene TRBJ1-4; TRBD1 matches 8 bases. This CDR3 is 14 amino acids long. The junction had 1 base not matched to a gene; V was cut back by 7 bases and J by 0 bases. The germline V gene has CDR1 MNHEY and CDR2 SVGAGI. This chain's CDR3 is CASTGGSTNEKLFF. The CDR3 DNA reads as TGTGCCAGCACAGGGGGCTCAACTAATGAAAAACTGTTTTTT.

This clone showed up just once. The CDR3 DNA reads TGCGCCAGCAGCTCGGGGACAGGAAACACCATATATTTT. Protein: CASSSGTGNTIYF. The rearrangement uses TRBV5-1 and TRBJ1-3; perhaps TRBD1 as D (6 bases). Between the trimmed V and J ends, which lost 3 bases and 4 bases, there was a span of 8 bases. Germline V CDR1 and CDR2: SGHRS, YFSETQ. CDR3 length: 13 residues.

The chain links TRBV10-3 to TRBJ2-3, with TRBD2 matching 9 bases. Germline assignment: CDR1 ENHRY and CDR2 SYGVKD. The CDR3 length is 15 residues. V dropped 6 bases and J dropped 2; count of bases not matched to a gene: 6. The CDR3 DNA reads TGTGCCATCAGCTACTCTAGCGGGGACACAGATACGCAGTATTTT. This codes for CAISYSSGDTDTQYF.

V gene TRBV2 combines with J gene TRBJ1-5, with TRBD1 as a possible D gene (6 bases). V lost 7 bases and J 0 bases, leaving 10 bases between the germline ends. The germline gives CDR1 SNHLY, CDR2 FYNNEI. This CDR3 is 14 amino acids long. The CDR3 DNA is TGTGCCAGCACCGGACAGAATAGCAATCAGCCCCAGCATTTT. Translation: CASTGQNSNQPQHF.

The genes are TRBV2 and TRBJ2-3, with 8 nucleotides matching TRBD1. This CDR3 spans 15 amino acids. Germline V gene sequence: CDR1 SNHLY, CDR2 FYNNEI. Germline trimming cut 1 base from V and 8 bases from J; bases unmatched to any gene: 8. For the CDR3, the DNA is TGTGCCAGCAGTGAAGGGACAGGGCTGGGGCGTACGCAGTATTTT. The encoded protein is CASSEGTGLGRTQYF.

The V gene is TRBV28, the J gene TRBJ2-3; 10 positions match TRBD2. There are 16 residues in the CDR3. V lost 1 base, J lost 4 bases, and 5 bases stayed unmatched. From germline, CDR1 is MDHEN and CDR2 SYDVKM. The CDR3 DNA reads TGTGCCAGCAGTTTATCCAGCGGGGGGGCCCCAGATACGCAGTATTTT. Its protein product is CASSLSSGGAPDTQYF.

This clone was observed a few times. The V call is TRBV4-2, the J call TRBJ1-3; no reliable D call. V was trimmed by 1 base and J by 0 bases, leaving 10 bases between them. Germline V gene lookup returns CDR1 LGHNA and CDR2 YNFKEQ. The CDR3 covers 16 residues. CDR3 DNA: TGTGCCAGCAGCCAAGCGCGGGTCCACTCTGGAAACACCATATATTTT. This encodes CASSQARVHSGNTIYF.

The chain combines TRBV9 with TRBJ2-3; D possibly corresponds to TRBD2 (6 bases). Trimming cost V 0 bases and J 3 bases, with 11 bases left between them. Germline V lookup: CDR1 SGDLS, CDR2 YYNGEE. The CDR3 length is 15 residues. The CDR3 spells CASSVAFGGTDTQYF. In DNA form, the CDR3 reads TGTGCCAGCAGCGTAGCCTTCGGAGGGACAGATACGCAGTATTTT.

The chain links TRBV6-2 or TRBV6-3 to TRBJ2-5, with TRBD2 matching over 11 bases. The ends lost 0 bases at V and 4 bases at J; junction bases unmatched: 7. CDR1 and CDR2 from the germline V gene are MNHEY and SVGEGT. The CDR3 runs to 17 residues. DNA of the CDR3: TGTGCCAGCAGTTACTCAGGAACTAGCGGGGGAGCAGAGACCCAGTACTTC. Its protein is CASSYSGTSGGAETQYF.

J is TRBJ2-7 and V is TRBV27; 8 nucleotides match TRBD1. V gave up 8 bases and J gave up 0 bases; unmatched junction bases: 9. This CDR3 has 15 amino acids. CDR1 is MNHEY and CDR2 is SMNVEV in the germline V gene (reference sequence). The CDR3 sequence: CASAGQGSYSYEQYF. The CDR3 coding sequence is TGTGCCAGCGCCGGACAGGGCAGCTACTCCTACGAGCAGTACTTC.

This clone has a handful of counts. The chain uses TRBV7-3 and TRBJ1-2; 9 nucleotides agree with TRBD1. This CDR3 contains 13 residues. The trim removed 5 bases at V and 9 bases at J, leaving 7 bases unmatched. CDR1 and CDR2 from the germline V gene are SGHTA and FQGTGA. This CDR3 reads CASSTGGGLSYTF. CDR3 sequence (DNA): TGTGCCAGCAGCACAGGGGGCGGCCTTAGCTACACCTTC.

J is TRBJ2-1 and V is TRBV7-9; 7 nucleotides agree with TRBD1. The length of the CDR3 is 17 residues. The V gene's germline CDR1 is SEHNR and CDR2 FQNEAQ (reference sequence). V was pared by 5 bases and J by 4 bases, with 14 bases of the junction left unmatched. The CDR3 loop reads CASSPPLRDRRYNEQFF. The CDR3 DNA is TGTGCCAGCAGCCCCCCCCTACGGGACAGACGGTACAATGAGCAGTTCTTC. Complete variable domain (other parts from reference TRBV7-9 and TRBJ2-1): DTGVSQNPRHKITKRGQNVTFRCDPISEHNRLYWYRQTLGQGPEFLTYFQNEAQLEKSRLLSDRFSAERPKGSFSTLEIQRTEQGDSAMYLCASSPPLRDRRYNEQFFGPGTRLTVL.

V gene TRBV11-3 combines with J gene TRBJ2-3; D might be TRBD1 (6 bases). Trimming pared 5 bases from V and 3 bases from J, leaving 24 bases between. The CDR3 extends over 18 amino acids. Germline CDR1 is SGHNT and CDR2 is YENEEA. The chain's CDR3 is CASSTPGQKPHSTDTQYF. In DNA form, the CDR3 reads TGTGCCAGCAGCACCCCCGGACAGAAGCCGCACTCTACAGATACGCAGTATTTT.

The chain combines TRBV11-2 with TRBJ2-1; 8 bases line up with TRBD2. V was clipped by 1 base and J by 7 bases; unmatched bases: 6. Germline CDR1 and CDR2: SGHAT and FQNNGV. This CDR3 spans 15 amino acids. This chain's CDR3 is CASSLVGGAWNEQFF. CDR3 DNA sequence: TGTGCCAGCAGCTTAGTCGGGGGGGCCTGGAATGAGCAGTTCTTC.

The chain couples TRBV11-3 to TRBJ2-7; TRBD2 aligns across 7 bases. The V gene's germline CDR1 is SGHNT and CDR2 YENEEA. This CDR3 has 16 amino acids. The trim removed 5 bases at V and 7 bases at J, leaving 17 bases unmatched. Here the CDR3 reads CASSRMQTSSNWEQYF. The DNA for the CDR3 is TGTGCCAGCAGCCGCATGCAGACTAGCTCGAACTGGGAGCAGTACTTC.

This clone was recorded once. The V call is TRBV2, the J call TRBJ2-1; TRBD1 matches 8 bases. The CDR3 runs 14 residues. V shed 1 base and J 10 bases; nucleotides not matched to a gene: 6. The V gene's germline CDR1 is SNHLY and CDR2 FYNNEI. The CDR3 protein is CASSEGDRGREQFF. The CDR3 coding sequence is TGTGCCAGCAGTGAAGGAGACAGGGGTCGGGAGCAGTTCTTC. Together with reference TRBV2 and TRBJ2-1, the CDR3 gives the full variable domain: EPEVTQTPSHQVTQMGQEVILRCVPISNHLYFYWYRQILGQKVEFLVSFYNNEISEKSEIFDDQFSVERPDGSNFTLKIRSTKLEDSAMYFCASSEGDRGREQFFGPGTRLTVL.